The 21 T cell receptor beta chains given below trace back to one sample, sequenced in a study of T cell responses to AZD1222 COVID-19 vaccine. Repertoires were generated with immunoSEQ multiplex PCR, while TCRdb's copy carries only in-frame clones and drops some. The data show about 140,000 clones, over 75% seen once. The sequenced sample was peripheral blood, obtained on day 0 of AZD1222 vaccination. Receptor source: an adult in good health.

V gene TRBV7-9 combines with J gene TRBJ2-1; the match to TRBD2 covers 11 bases. With 1 base clipped from V and 4 bases from J, the junction kept 9 bases outside the gene matches. This CDR3 is 18 amino acids long. The germline V gene encodes CDR1 SEHNR and CDR2 FQNEAQ (reference sequence). CDR3 protein: CASSLGGLAGGEYNEQFF. The CDR3 DNA reads as TGTGCCAGCAGCTTAGGGGGGTTAGCGGGAGGGGAATACAATGAGCAGTTCTTC.

V usage is TRBV9 and J usage is TRBJ2-1; D gene ambiguous. V lost 0 bases, J lost 0 bases, and 7 bases lay in between. Germline CDR1 and CDR2: SGDLS and YYNGEE. The CDR3 extends over 15 amino acids. The CDR3 loop reads CASSVAGDSYNEQFF. The CDR3 DNA sequence: TGTGCCAGCAGCGTAGCTGGGGACTCCTACAATGAGCAGTTCTTC.

This chain connects TRBV6-5 to TRBJ2-2; unclear D gene. The V and J ends lost 3 bases and 5 bases respectively, with 10 bases between them. This CDR3 is built from 14 residues. CDR1 is MNHEY and CDR2 is SVGAGI in the germline V gene. The CDR3 sequence is CASSYGRKTGELFF. The CDR3 DNA is TGTGCCAGCAGTTATGGTAGGAAAACCGGGGAGCTGTTTTTT.

The gene calls are TRBV19 and TRBJ2-7; D gene uncertain. This CDR3 region has 14 residues. The V gene's germline CDR1 is LNHDA and CDR2 SQIVND (reference sequence). Trimming left V 5 bases short and J 0 bases short, with 11 bases between. CDR3 protein: CASSPEMGSYEQYF. CDR3 in DNA: TGTGCCAGTAGTCCAGAGATGGGCTCCTACGAGCAGTACTTC. The variable domain in full, completed from reference TRBV19 and TRBJ2-7, reads DGGITQSPKYLFRKEGQNVTLSCEQNLNHDAMYWYRQDPGQGLRLIYYSQIVNDFQKGDIAEGYSVSREKKESFPLTVTSAQKNPTAFYLCASSPEMGSYEQYFGPGTRLTVT.

This clone came up a few times. Compared with germline, one end of the junction differs, possibly owing to a read error. This rearrangement joins TRBV2 to TRBJ1-6; D not certain. This CDR3 has 11 amino acids. The V gene's germline CDR1 is SNHLY and CDR2 FYNNEI. As DNA, the CDR3 is TGTGCCAGCAGTATTGGCCGTTCTGGAAACTTT. It is translated as CASSIGRSGNF. The whole variable domain, filled in from reference TRBV2 and TRBJ1-6, reads EPEVTQTPSHQVTQMGQEVILRCVPISNHLYFYWYRQILGQKVEFLVSFYNNEISEKSEIFDDQFSVERPDGSNFTLKIRSTKLEDSAMYFCASSIGRSGNFGNGTRLTVT.

This chain uses TRBV19 with TRBJ2-1; D is unresolved. V was cut by 6 bases and J by 0 bases, with 12 bases left in between. Germline CDR1 is LNHDA and CDR2 is SQIVND (reference sequence). This CDR3 is 15 amino acids long. This chain's CDR3 is CASRQAPSSYNEQFF. CDR3 DNA sequence: TGTGCCAGTAGGCAGGCCCCGAGCTCCTACAATGAGCAGTTCTTC.

This chain connects TRBV5-1 to TRBJ2-3; D is ambiguous. This CDR3 has 17 residues. Germline loops: CDR1 SGHRS, CDR2 YFSETQ. V was shortened by 0 bases and J by 3 bases, with 17 bases between the two germline ends. This CDR3 is CASSLGTGPSLTDTQYF. DNA for the CDR3: TGCGCCAGCAGCTTGGGGACGGGCCCTTCATTAACAGATACGCAGTATTTT.

The V call is TRBV2, the J call TRBJ1-2, with a weak D call TRBD1 (5 bases). V was cut by 6 bases and J by 1 base, with 12 bases left in between. CDR3 length: 14 residues. Germline lookup yields CDR1 SNHLY and CDR2 FYNNEI. CDR3 coding DNA: TGTGCCAGCAGCTCCGGGACCCTTAACTATGGCTACACCTTC. It is translated as CASSSGTLNYGYTF.

DNA of the CDR3: TGCGCCAGCAGCCCGTCGGGGGGGGATGGAAACACCATATATTTT. This gives the protein CASSPSGGDGNTIYF. The chain has TRBV5-1 and TRBJ1-3, with D possibly TRBD1 on 5 matching bases. The germline V gene encodes CDR1 SGHRS and CDR2 YFSETQ. The length of the CDR3 is 15 residues. The V end lost 4 bases, the J end lost 3 bases, and 14 bases lay between the germline ends.

The DNA for the CDR3 is TGTGCCTGGAGTTGGAGGGTGAGCAATCAGCCCCAGCATTTT. The encoded protein is CAWSWRVSNQPQHF. The chain uses TRBV30 and TRBJ1-5; D uncertain. The CDR3 extends over 14 amino acids. Germline CDR1 and CDR2: GTSNPN and SVGIG (reference sequence). V lost 2 bases and J lost 1, with 9 bases in between. The whole variable domain, filled in from reference TRBV30 and TRBJ1-5, reads SQTIHQWPATLVQPVGSPLSLECTVEGTSNPNLYWYRQAAGRGLQLLFYSVGIGQISSEVPQNLSASRPQDRQFILSSKKLLLSDSGFYLCAWSWRVSNQPQHFGDGTRLSIL.

The gene calls are TRBV7-6 and TRBJ2-2; tentatively, D is TRBD1 or TRBD2 (5 bases each). The V gene's germline CDR1 is SGHVS and CDR2 FNYEAQ. V shed 5 bases and J shed 3 bases, with 10 bases lying between them. This CDR3 is 14 amino acids long. CDR3 coding DNA: TGTGCCAGCAGCCAGGGACGGGACACCGGGGAGCTGTTTTTT. Amino acids: CASSQGRDTGELFF.

The gene calls are TRBV7-8 and TRBJ2-2, with D perhaps matching TRBD2 (5 bases). V was cut by 7 bases and J by 1 base, with 13 bases left in between. Germline CDR1 reads SGHVS; CDR2 reads FQNEAQ. The CDR3 covers 15 residues. The CDR3 is CASIPAAMNTGELFF. DNA for the CDR3: TGTGCCAGCATCCCAGCGGCAATGAACACCGGGGAGCTGTTTTTT.

The V and J genes are TRBV19 and TRBJ2-2; no firm D call. With 2 bases removed from V and 1 base from J, the gap between germline ends came to 11 bases. There are 16 residues in the CDR3. The germline V gene encodes CDR1 LNHDA and CDR2 SQIVND (reference sequence). CDR3 nucleotide sequence: TGTGCCAGTAGTATAAGGGATAATTTGAACACCGGGGAGCTGTTTTTT. Translated, it gives CASSIRDNLNTGELFF.

This clone was seen just once. The chain couples TRBV5-1 to TRBJ2-7, with TRBD2 as a possible D gene (6 bases). The CDR3 covers 13 residues. Germline CDR1 SGHRS, CDR2 YFSETQ. Trimming stripped 3 bases from V and 1 base from J, with 8 bases between. CDR3 DNA: TGCGCCAGCAGCTGGGGGGAGTCCTACGAGCAGTACTTC. This codes for CASSWGESYEQYF.

This clone is a singleton in its sample. Distinct nucleotide sequences in the sample also encode this CDR3. V is TRBV19 and J is TRBJ1-2, with 8 bases aligning to TRBD1. CDR3 length: 13 residues. Germline V gives CDR1 LNHDA, CDR2 SQIVND (reference sequence). Trimming removed 9 bases from V and 3 bases from J; junction bases left unmatched: 6. Here the CDR3 DNA reads TGTGCCAGCCGGACAGGGTCTGACTATGGCTACACCTTC. As protein: CASRTGSDYGYTF.

The chain is built from TRBV7-9 and TRBJ1-2; D gene unclear. Germline lookup yields CDR1 SEHNR and CDR2 FQNEAQ (reference sequence). CDR3 size: 19 residues. V was trimmed by 5 bases and J by 0 bases, leaving 25 bases between them. CDR3 bases: TGTGCCAGCAGCCCTAGGACGCGGGCCCTCAATAGTTCTAACTATGGCTACACCTTC. Its protein is CASSPRTRALNSSNYGYTF. The whole variable domain, filled in from reference TRBV7-9 and TRBJ1-2, reads DTGVSQNPRHKITKRGQNVTFRCDPISEHNRLYWYRQTLGQGPEFLTYFQNEAQLEKSRLLSDRFSAERPKGSFSTLEIQRTEQGDSAMYLCASSPRTRALNSSNYGYTFGSGTRLTVV.

The chain carries TRBV2 and TRBJ1-5; TRBD1 matches at 7 bases. V was clipped by 5 bases and J by 1 base; unmatched bases: 29. The CDR3 length is 23 residues. The V gene's germline CDR1 is SNHLY and CDR2 FYNNEI. The CDR3 sequence: CASSRHSGQSRTLPIRSNQPQHF. The DNA of the CDR3 is TGTGCCAGCAGTCGCCACTCGGGACAGTCGAGGACCCTTCCGATCAGGAGCAATCAGCCCCAGCATTTT.

The chain employs TRBV6-2 or TRBV6-3 and TRBJ2-3, with no clear D. The ends were cut back, 0 bases at V and 0 bases at J, with 7 bases in the middle. Germline V lookup: CDR1 MNHEY, CDR2 SVGEGT. CDR3 size: 15 residues. This CDR3 is CASSYSVTSTDTQYF. DNA for the CDR3: TGTGCCAGCAGTTACTCGGTGACTAGCACAGATACGCAGTATTTT.

The CDR3 reads CASSFGQINSPLHF. The CDR3 nucleotides read TGTGCCAGCAGTTTCGGCCAGATTAATTCACCCCTCCACTTT. The chain links TRBV27 to TRBJ1-6; D gene uncertain. The V end lost 3 bases, the J end lost 6 bases, and 9 bases lay between the germline ends. Germline assignment: CDR1 MNHEY and CDR2 SMNVEV (reference sequence). The CDR3 consists of 14 residues.

The chain has TRBV19 and TRBJ2-7, with D perhaps matching TRBD1 (5 bases). In germline, CDR1 is LNHDA, CDR2 SQIVND (reference sequence). This CDR3 has 14 amino acids. Trimming left V 1 base short and J 1 base short, with 8 bases between. CDR3 sequence (DNA): TGTGCCAGTAGTATAGGTCCAGGGTCCTACGAGCAGTACTTC. Its protein is CASSIGPGSYEQYF.

The rearrangement uses TRBV5-1 and TRBJ2-1, with TRBD2 identical over 7 bases. V shed 4 bases, J shed 1 base, and the junction held 5 bases outside the gene matches. The CDR3 contains 15 residues. The germline gives CDR1 SGHRS, CDR2 YFSETQ. The DNA of the CDR3 is TGCGCCAGCAGCCTCGGGGGGAGGTCCTACAATGAGCAGTTCTTC. It specifies CASSLGGRSYNEQFF.